This TCR beta chain was sequenced in a study of siplizumab effects on memory and regulatory T cells. Measured with immunoSEQ multiplex PCR; TCRdb has only the in-frame clones, and not every one. The data show tens of thousands of clones, with approximately 95% seen just once and roughly two fifths held by the top ten. Germline lookup yields CDR1 SGHVS and CDR2 FNYEAQ. V was shortened by 1 base and J by 7 bases, with 8 bases between the two germline ends. The CDR3 has 12 residues. Material: CD8+ T cells sorted from blood. The chain is built from TRBV7-6 and TRBJ2-7; D is perhaps TRBD2 (5 bases). The receptor comes from a human donor in good health. Written as DNA, the CDR3 is TGTGCCAGCAGCTTAGAGGGAGTAGAGCAGTACTTC. Its translation: CASSLEGVEQYF.